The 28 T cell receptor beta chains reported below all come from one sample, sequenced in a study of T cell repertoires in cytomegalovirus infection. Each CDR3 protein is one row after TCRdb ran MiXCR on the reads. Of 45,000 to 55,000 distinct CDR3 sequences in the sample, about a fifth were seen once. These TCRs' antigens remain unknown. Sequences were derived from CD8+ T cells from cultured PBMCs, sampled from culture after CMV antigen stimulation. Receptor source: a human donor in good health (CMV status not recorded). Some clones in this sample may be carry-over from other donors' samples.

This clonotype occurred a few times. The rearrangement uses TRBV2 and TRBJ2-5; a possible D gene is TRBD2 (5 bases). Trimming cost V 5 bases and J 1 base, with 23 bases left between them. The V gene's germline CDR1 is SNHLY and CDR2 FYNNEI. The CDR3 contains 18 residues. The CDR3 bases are TGTGCCAGCAGTCCCCAAGCACCCCTCGGGATAACCCAAGAGACCCAGTACTTC. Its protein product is CASSPQAPLGITQETQYF.

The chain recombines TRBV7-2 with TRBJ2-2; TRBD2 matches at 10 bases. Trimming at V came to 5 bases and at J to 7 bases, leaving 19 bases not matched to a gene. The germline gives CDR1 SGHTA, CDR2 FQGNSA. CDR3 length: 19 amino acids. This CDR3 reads CASSPQGGLAVARNGELFF. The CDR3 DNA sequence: TGTGCCAGCAGCCCCCAAGGTGGACTAGCGGTTGCGAGGAACGGGGAGCTGTTTTTT.

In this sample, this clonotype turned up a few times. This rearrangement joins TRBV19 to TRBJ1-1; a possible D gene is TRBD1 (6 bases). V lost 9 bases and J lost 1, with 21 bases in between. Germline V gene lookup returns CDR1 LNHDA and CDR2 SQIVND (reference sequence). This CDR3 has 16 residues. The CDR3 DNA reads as TGTGCCAGCCGAGCGGTGGGGGGGCCGGCGAACACTGAAGCTTTCTTT. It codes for CASRAVGGPANTEAFF.

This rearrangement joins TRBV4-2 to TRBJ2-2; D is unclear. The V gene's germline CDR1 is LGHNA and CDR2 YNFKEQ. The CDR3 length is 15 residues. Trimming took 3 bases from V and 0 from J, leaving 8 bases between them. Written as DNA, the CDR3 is TGTGCCAGCAGCCAGGGCGTGGCGAACACCGGGGAGCTGTTTTTT. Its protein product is CASSQGVANTGELFF.

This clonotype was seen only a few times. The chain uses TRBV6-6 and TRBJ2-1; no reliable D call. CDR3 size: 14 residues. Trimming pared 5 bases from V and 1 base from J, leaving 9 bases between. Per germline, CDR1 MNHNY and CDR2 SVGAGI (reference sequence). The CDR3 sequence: CASSHSRSYNEQFF. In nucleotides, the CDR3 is TGTGCCAGCAGTCATTCTAGATCCTACAATGAGCAGTTCTTC.

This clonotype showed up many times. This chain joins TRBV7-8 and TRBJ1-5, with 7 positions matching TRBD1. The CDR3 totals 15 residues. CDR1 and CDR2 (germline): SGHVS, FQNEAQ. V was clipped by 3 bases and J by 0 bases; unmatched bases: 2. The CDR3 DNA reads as TGTGCCAGCAGCTTGCGACAGGGTAGCAATCAGCCCCAGCATTTT. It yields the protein CASSLRQGSNQPQHF.

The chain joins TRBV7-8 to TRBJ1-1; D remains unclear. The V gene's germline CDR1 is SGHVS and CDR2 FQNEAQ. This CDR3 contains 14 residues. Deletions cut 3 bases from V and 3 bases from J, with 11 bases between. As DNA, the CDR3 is TGTGCCAGCAGCTTGTCTGGCCAGGACACTGAAGCTTTCTTT. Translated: CASSLSGQDTEAFF.

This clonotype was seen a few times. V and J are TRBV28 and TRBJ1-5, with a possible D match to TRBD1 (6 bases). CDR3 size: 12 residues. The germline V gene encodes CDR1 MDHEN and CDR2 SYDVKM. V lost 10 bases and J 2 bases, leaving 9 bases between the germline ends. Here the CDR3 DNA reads TGTGCCACGGACAGAGGCAATCAGCCCCAGCATTTT. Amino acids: CATDRGNQPQHF. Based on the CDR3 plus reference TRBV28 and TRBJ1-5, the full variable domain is DVKVTQSSRYLVKRTGEKVFLECVQDMDHENMFWYRQDPGLGLRLIYFSYDVKMKEKGDIPEGYSVSREKKERFSLILESASTNQTSMYLCATDRGNQPQHFGDGTRLSIL.

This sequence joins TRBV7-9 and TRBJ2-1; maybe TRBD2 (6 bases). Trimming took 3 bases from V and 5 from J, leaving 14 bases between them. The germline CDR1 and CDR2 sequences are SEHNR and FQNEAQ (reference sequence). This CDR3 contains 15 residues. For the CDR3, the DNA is TGTGCCAGCAGCTTGGCGGAGGCGGGAAACAATGAGCAGTTCTTC. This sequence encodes CASSLAEAGNNEQFF.

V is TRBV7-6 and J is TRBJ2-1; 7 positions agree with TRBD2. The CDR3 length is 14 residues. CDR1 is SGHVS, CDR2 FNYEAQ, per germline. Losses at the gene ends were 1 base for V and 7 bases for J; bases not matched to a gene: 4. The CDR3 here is CASSLGGLPNEQFF. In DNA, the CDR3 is TGTGCCAGCAGCTTAGGGGGACTACCTAATGAGCAGTTCTTC. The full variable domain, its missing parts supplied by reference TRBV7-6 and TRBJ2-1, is GAGVSQSPRYKVTKRGQDVALRCDPISGHVSLYWYRQALGQGPEFLTYFNYEAQQDKSGLPNDRFSAERPEGSISTLTIQRTEQRDSAMYRCASSLGGLPNEQFFGPGTRLTVL.

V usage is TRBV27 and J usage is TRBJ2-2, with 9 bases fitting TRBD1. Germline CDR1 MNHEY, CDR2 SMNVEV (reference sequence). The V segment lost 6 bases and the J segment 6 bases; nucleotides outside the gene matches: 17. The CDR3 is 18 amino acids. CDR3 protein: CASRAEWWGQGSSGELFF. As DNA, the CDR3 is TGTGCCAGCAGGGCAGAGTGGTGGGGACAGGGATCCTCCGGGGAGCTGTTTTTT.

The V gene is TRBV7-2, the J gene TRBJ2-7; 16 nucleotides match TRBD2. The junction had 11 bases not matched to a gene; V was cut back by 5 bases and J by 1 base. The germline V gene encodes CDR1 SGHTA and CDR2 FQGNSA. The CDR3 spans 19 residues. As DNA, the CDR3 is TGTGCCAGCAGCAATACCCTAGGGACTAGCGGGAGGGCTTCCTACGAGCAGTACTTC. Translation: CASSNTLGTSGRASYEQYF.

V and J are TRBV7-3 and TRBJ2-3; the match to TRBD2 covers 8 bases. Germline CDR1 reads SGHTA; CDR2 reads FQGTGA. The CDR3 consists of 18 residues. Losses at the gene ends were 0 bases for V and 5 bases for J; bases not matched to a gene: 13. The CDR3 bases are TGTGCCAGCAGCTTAACGGTCGGAAGCGGGAGAAGTGGAGATACGCAGTATTTT. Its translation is CASSLTVGSGRSGDTQYF.

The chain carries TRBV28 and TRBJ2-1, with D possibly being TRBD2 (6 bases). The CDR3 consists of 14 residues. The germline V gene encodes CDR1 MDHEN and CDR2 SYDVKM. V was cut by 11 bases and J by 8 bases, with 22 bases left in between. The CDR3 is CAAEGSRESDEQFF. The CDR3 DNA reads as TGTGCCGCAGAAGGTTCTCGGGAGAGCGATGAGCAGTTCTTC.

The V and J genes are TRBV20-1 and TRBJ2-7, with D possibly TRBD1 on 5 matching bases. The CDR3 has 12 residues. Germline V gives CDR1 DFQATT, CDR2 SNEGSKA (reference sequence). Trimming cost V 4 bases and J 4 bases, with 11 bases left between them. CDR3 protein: CSAIKGLYEQYF. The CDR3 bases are TGCAGTGCTATCAAGGGGTTATACGAGCAGTACTTC.

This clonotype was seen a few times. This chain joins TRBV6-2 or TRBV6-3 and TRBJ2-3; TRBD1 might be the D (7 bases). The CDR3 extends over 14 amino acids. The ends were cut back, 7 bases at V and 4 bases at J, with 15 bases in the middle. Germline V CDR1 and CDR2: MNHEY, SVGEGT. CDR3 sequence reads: CASNLQGGADTQYF. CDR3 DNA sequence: TGTGCCAGCAACCTTCAGGGGGGAGCAGATACGCAGTATTTT.

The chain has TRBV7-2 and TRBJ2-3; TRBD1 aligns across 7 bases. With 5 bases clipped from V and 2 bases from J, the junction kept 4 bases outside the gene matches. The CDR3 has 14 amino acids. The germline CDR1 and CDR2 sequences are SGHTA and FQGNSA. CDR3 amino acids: CASSLRGPTDTQYF. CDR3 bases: TGTGCCAGCAGCCTGAGGGGGCCCACAGATACGCAGTATTTT.

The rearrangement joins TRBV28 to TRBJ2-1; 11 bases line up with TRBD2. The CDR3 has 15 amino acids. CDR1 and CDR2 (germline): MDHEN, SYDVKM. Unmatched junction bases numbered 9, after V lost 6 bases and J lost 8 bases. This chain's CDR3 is CASRVTLAGVDEQFF. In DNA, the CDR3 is TGTGCCAGCAGGGTCACACTAGCGGGAGTTGATGAGCAGTTCTTC.

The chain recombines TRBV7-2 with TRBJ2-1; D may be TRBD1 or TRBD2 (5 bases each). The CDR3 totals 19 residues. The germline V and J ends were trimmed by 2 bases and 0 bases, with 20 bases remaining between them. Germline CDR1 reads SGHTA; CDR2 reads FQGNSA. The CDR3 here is CASSLYPQGVASSYNEQFF. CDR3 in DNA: TGTGCCAGCAGCTTATACCCCCAAGGGGTAGCGTCCTCCTACAATGAGCAGTTCTTC.

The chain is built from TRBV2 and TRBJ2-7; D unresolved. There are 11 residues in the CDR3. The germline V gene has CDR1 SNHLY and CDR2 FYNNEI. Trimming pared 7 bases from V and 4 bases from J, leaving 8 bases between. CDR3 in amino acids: CASTTNYEQYF. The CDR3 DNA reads TGTGCCAGCACTACAAATTACGAGCAGTACTTC.

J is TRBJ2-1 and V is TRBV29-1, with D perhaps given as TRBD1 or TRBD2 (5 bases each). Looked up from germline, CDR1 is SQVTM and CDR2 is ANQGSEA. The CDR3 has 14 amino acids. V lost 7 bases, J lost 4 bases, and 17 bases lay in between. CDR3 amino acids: CSGFPGPDYNEQFF. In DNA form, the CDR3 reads TGCAGCGGATTCCCGGGACCAGATTACAATGAGCAGTTCTTC.

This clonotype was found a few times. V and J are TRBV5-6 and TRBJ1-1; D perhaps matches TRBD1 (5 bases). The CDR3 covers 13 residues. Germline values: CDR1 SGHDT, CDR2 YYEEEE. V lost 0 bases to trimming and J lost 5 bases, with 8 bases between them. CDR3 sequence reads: CASSLERGTEAFF. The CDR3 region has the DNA TGTGCCAGCAGCTTGGAAAGGGGAACTGAAGCTTTCTTT. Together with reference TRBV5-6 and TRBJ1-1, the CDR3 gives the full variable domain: DAGVTQSPTHLIKTRGQQVTLRCSPKSGHDTVSWYQQALGQGPQFIFQYYEEEERQRGNFPDRFSGHQFPNYSSELNVNALLLGDSALYLCASSLERGTEAFFGQGTRLTVV.

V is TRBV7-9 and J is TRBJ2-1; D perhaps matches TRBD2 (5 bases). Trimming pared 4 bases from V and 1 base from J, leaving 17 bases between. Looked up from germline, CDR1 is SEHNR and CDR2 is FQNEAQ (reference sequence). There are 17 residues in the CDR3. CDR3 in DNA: TGTGCCAGCAGCTCGTTCGGACGGGGAGATTCCTACAATGAGCAGTTCTTC. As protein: CASSSFGRGDSYNEQFF.

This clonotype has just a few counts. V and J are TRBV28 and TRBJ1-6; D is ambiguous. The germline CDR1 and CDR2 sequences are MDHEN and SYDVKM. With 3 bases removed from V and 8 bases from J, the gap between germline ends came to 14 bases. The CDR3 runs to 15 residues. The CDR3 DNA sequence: TGTGCCAGCAGTTTGTTAGTGGGATGGGATTCACCCCTCCACTTT. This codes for CASSLLVGWDSPLHF.

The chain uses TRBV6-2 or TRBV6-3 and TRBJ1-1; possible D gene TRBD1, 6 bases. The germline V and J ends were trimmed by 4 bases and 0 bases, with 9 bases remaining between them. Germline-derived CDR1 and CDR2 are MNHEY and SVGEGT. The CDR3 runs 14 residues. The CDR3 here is CASSWDTLNTEAFF. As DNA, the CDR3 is TGTGCCAGCAGTTGGGACACATTGAACACTGAAGCTTTCTTT.

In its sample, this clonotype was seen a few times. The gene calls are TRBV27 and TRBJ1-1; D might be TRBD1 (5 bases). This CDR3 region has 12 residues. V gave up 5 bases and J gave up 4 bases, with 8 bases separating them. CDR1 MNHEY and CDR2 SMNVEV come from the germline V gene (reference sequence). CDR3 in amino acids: CASSTGFTEAFF. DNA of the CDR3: TGTGCCAGCAGTACAGGTTTCACTGAAGCTTTCTTT.

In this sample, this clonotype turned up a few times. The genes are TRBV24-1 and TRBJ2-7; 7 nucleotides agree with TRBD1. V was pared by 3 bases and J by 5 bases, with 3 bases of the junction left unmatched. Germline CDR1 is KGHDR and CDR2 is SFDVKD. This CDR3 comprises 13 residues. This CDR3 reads CATSDPGQDEQYF. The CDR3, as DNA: TGTGCCACCAGTGATCCCGGACAGGACGAGCAGTACTTC.

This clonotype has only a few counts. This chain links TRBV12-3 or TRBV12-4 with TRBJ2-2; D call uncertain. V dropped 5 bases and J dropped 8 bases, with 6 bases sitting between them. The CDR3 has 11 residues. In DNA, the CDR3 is TGTGCCAGCAGTGATCCGGGGGAGCTGTTTTTT. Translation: CASSDPGELFF.